This TCR beta chain stems from a study of OX40 agonist ivuxolimab in advanced cancers. Overall study context: Patients received intravenous ivuxolimab every 2 weeks at 0.01 to 10 mg/kg. From 23 to 79 years was the age range, with a mean of around 54 years, and roughly 80% were male.

Germline V CDR1 and CDR2: MGHRA, YSYEKL. V was clipped by 0 bases and J by 7 bases, with 12 bases between them. The CDR3 consists of 14 residues. Concerning this clone itself: Its antigen is not known.

TCRdb's table, derived via immunoSEQ multiplex PCR, lists solely in-frame clones and lacks some. The sample holds approximately 28,000 clones, almost 90% seen once. Study results and caveats: Blood T cells, both CD4+ and CD8+, expanded clonally by week 6 at 0.1 to 3.0 mg/kg. Researchers report that CD8+ T cells had, on average, more expanded clones than CD4+.

This TCR was sampled from an adult with an advanced solid tumor such as melanoma, head and neck, liver or kidney cancer. V usage is TRBV4-1 and J usage is TRBJ1-2; tentatively, D is TRBD1 (5 bases). The sequencing here drew on CD4+ or CD8+ T cells sorted from blood, taken in a trial of the OX40 agonist ivuxolimab. The chain's CDR3 is CASSQEGRGLGYTF. Here the CDR3 DNA reads TGCGCCAGCAGCCAAGAAGGGCGGGGACTTGGCTACACCTTC.